This TCR beta chain comes out of a study of shared clonotypes between healthy human individuals. Replicate PCRs from sorted subsets contained around 200 ng DNA, which is tens of thousands of T cell genomes. Produced via immunoSEQ multiplex PCR; TCRdb's table is partial and in-frame only. This table holds some 1.5 million clones, around 98% found once. General observations from the study: Clonotypes not shared had lower generation probabilities than those common to all four donors.

The CDR3 length is 16 residues. V trimming: 7 bases; J trimming: 1 base; junction bases outside the gene matches: 5. Germline CDR1 and CDR2: SSHAT and FNYEAQ (reference sequence). It was into CD45RA+ naive and CD45RA-negative memory subsets that the CD4+ cells were split. Details on this clone: The target antigen is unknown.

Material for sequencing was naive CD4+ T cells sorted from blood. Stated subset: CD45RA+ positively selected. The sequence derives from a man aged 30 to 45 in good health. The chain combines TRBV7-7 with TRBJ2-1; TRBD2 aligns across 12 bases. The chain's CDR3 is CASIRLAGGSYNEQFF. Written as DNA, the CDR3 is TGTGCCAGCATTCGCCTAGCGGGAGGGTCCTACAATGAGCAGTTCTTC. Full variable domain (missing parts from reference TRBV7-7 and TRBJ2-1): GAGVSQSPRYKVTKRGQDVTLRCDPISSHATLYWYQQALGQGPEFLTYFNYEAQPDKSGLPSDRFSAERPEGSISTLTIQRTEQRDSAMYRCASIRLAGGSYNEQFFGPGTRLTVL.